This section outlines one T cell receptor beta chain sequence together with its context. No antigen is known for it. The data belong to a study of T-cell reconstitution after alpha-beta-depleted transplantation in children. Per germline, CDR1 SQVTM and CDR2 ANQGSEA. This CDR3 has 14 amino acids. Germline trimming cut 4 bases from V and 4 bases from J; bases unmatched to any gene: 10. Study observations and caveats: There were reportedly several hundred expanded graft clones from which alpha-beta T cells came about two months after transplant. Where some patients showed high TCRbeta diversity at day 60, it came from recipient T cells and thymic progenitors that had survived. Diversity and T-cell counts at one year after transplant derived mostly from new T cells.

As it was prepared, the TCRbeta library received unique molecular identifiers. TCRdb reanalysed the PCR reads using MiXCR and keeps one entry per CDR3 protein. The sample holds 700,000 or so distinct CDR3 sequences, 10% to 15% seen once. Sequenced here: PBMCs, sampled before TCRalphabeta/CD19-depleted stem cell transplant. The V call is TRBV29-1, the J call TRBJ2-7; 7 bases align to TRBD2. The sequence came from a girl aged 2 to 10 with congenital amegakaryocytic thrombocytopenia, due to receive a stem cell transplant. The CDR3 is CSVALTGGSYEQYF. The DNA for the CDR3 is TGCAGCGTTGCTTTAACGGGAGGCTCATACGAGCAGTACTTC.